The sample holds a few counts of the clone carrying this T cell receptor (beta chain). The antigen is not known. TCRdb's copy holds only in-frame clones and misses some; the assay was immunoSEQ multiplex PCR. The table has 20,000 to 30,000 clones, 73% seen once. Viral peptide pools were used in the ViraFEST assay to expand antigen-specific CD4+ T cells, and sequencing came afterward. The culture ran for 10 days, and then CD4+ T cells were isolated. Negative nucleocapsid antibody tests before and after vaccination confirmed no previous SARS-CoV-2 infection. The source of the sample is a study of vaccination effects on CD4 cells after COVID-19. Sequenced here: CD4+ T cells from PBMCs cultured with SARS-CoV-2 spike peptides, sampled before COVID-19 vaccination. This TCR was recovered from a human donor who received a COVID-19 vaccine.

The CDR3 region is CASSYSFQGNTEAFF. The CDR3 nucleotides read TGTGCCAGCAGTTACTCGTTTCAGGGGAACACTGAAGCTTTCTTT. The rearrangement links TRBV6-5 to TRBJ1-1, with D possibly TRBD1 on 5 matching bases. The CDR3 totals 15 residues. The germline V gene encodes CDR1 MNHEY and CDR2 SVGAGI. The V end was cut by 0 bases, the J end by 1 base, with 9 bases between.